This T cell receptor beta chain was captured in a study of metastatic and nonmetastatic thyroid tumors. Turning to the study itself: Repertoire data that came from the blood and tumor or nodule tissue of malignant and benign thyroid patients were compared.

Thyroid surgery was preceded by no treatment in any patient. General observations from the study: When malignant thyroid tumors were compared with benign nodules, TCR beta diversity was reportedly significantly higher in the malignant tumors. This held in both blood and tumor samples.

The table lists this clone with many counts. Its antigen remains unknown. Using MiXCR, TCRdb re-called clones from the PCR reads. The sample has some 33,000 clones, 20% to 25% seen once. The TCR was taken from a male donor with papillary thyroid cancer or a benign thyroid nodule (not recorded which). Some clones in this sample may be carry-over from other donors' samples. The sequenced sample was tumor tissue.

CDR3 coding DNA: TGCAGTGCTACTAGCGGGAGTACATACAATGAGCAGTTCTTC. Amino acid sequence: CSATSGSTYNEQFF. The rearrangement uses TRBV20-1 and TRBJ2-1; TRBD2 matches 10 bases. The germline gives CDR1 DFQATT, CDR2 SNEGSKA (reference sequence). The CDR3 extends over 14 amino acids. The J segment lost 4 bases and the V segment lost 4 bases, leaving 4 bases of the junction unmatched.